This entry lists 21 T cell receptor beta chains sequenced from one sample in a study of T cells in Graves' hyperthyroidism and ophthalmopathy. It was RNA transcripts that yielded the amplified TCR beta CDR3 regions. During a first-round RT-PCR of the TCR CDR3, the HTBI primer set was used. TCRdb independently ran MiXCR on the multiplex PCR reads; one entry per CDR3 protein. Among fewer than 550,000 distinct CDR3 sequences listed, approximately 14% were seen once. Sample: blood. Receptor source: a woman under 30 with Graves' hyperthyroidism.

This clonotype showed up just a few times. This rearrangement joins TRBV19 to TRBJ2-2; a weak D match, TRBD1 (7 bases). The V end lost 3 bases, the J end lost 4 bases, and 12 bases lay between the germline ends. This CDR3 spans 15 amino acids. Per the germline V gene, CDR1 is LNHDA and CDR2 is SQIVND (reference sequence). The CDR3 DNA sequence: TGTGCCAGTAGTATCGGAGGGGGCCTCACCGGGGAGCTGTTTTTT. Translated: CASSIGGGLTGELFF.

In its sample, this clonotype was seen many times. The rearrangement links TRBV12-3 or TRBV12-4 to TRBJ1-1; D is perhaps TRBD1 (5 bases). The CDR3 has 15 amino acids. Deletions cut 3 bases from V and 1 base from J, with 12 bases between. The CDR3 nucleotides read TGTGCCAGCAGTTTCTCGGCAGGGACGAACACTGAAGCTTTCTTT. Translating gives CASSFSAGTNTEAFF.

This clonotype was found many times. The chain has TRBV12-3 or TRBV12-4 and TRBJ2-1, with 13 bases identical to TRBD2. With V trimmed by 5 bases and J by 0 bases, 7 bases remained unmatched. The length of the CDR3 is 18 residues. The CDR3 sequence is CASSPGTSGVSSYNEQFF. The CDR3 DNA follows: TGTGCCAGCAGTCCCGGGACTAGCGGGGTGAGCTCCTACAATGAGCAGTTCTTC.

This clonotype was observed at least ten times. This chain uses TRBV28 with TRBJ1-5; D is unresolved. CDR1 and CDR2 (germline): MDHEN, SYDVKM. V was trimmed by 5 bases and J by 6 bases, leaving 8 bases between them. This CDR3 comprises 12 residues. CDR3 region: CASSKVVQPQHF. The CDR3 nucleotides are TGTGCCAGCAGTAAGGTGGTTCAGCCCCAGCATTTT.

In this sample, this clonotype turned up many times. CDR3 nucleotide sequence: TGCAGCGTTGATGCCGGGACAGGGGGCTACGAGCAGTACTTC. It specifies CSVDAGTGGYEQYF. The chain employs TRBV29-1 and TRBJ2-7; 11 bases align to TRBD1. Looked up from germline, CDR1 is SQVTM and CDR2 is ANQGSEA. The CDR3 sequence is 14 residues long. The junction had 4 bases not matched to a gene; V was cut back by 3 bases and J by 3 bases.

This clonotype showed up many times. The chain carries TRBV20-1 and TRBJ2-3, with D tentatively TRBD1 (6 bases). V was cut by 6 bases and J by 3 bases, with 19 bases left in between. Germline assignment: CDR1 DFQATT and CDR2 SNEGSKA (reference sequence). The CDR3 covers 15 residues. The CDR3 loop reads CSARQAWVVTDTQYF. The DNA of the CDR3 is TGCAGTGCGAGACAGGCGTGGGTGGTAACAGATACGCAGTATTTT.

This clonotype was recorded at least ten times. V gene TRBV20-1 combines with J gene TRBJ1-2; TRBD1 agrees at 8 bases. CDR1 is DFQATT and CDR2 is SNEGSKA in the germline V gene (reference sequence). V shed 1 base and J 5 bases; nucleotides not matched to a gene: 6. This CDR3 comprises 14 residues. The CDR3 DNA sequence: TGCAGTGCTAGAGCTCCGGACAGGGATTATGGCTACACCTTC. It translates to CSARAPDRDYGYTF.

This chain links TRBV19 with TRBJ2-2, with 11 bases lining up with TRBD1. V lost 4 bases and J lost 4; bases outside the gene matches: 5. This CDR3 contains 16 residues. CDR1 and CDR2 from the germline V gene are LNHDA and SQIVND (reference sequence). The CDR3 is CASSTFGQGATGELFF. The DNA of the CDR3 is TGTGCCAGTAGTACGTTCGGACAGGGGGCCACCGGGGAGCTGTTTTTT.

This chain joins TRBV6-2 or TRBV6-3 and TRBJ1-5; a possible D gene is TRBD1 (5 bases). This CDR3 is built from 17 residues. The V end was cut by 0 bases, the J end by 6 bases, with 18 bases between. Germline V gives CDR1 MNHEY, CDR2 SVGEGT. In nucleotides, the CDR3 is TGTGCCAGCAGTTACTCCCGGGGCAGTTCTTGGGGTCAGCCCCAGCATTTT. As protein: CASSYSRGSSWGQPQHF.

In this sample, this clonotype turned up many times. The genes are TRBV12-3 or TRBV12-4 and TRBJ1-5, with D possibly matching TRBD1 (5 bases). CDR3 size: 14 residues. Trimming removed 6 bases from V and 7 bases from J, with 16 bases in between. CDR3 sequence reads: CASSPIMGRQPQHF. DNA for the CDR3: TGTGCCAGCAGCCCGATCATGGGGCGGCAGCCCCAGCATTTT.

V usage is TRBV10-2 and J usage is TRBJ1-2; no firm D call. This CDR3 comprises 15 residues. Germline V gene data show CDR1 as WSHSY and CDR2 as SAAADI. Trimming took 7 bases from V and 4 from J, leaving 19 bases between them. CDR3 amino acids: CASKQSTTVGYGYTF. Here the CDR3 DNA reads TGCGCCAGCAAACAAAGTACAACCGTCGGCTATGGCTACACCTTC.

This chain joins TRBV28 and TRBJ1-5; 8 bases match TRBD1. Germline CDR1 MDHEN, CDR2 SYDVKM. Losses at the gene ends were 1 base for V and 4 bases for J; bases not matched to a gene: 9. This CDR3 spans 17 amino acids. CDR3: CASSLLPPRGLNQPQHF. As DNA, the CDR3 is TGTGCCAGCAGTTTATTACCCCCCAGGGGGCTAAATCAGCCCCAGCATTTT. Full variable domain (missing parts from reference TRBV28 and TRBJ1-5): DVKVTQSSRYLVKRTGEKVFLECVQDMDHENMFWYRQDPGLGLRLIYFSYDVKMKEKGDIPEGYSVSREKKERFSLILESASTNQTSMYLCASSLLPPRGLNQPQHFGDGTRLSIL.

The gene calls are TRBV29-1 and TRBJ2-3, with 9 bases fitting TRBD2. Looked up from germline, CDR1 is SQVTM and CDR2 is ANQGSEA. The CDR3 spans 13 residues. V lost 3 bases, J lost 7 bases, and 5 bases stayed unmatched. The CDR3 loop is CSVDGTSLYTQYF. Written as DNA, the CDR3 is TGCAGCGTTGACGGGACTAGCTTATATACGCAGTATTTT.

The J gene is TRBJ2-7, the V gene TRBV20-1; 8 bases are shared with TRBD1. The CDR3 consists of 13 residues. The germline gives CDR1 DFQATT, CDR2 SNEGSKA (reference sequence). V shed 2 bases and J 6 bases; nucleotides not matched to a gene: 6. CDR3 in DNA: TGCAGTGCTAGACGGCAGGGGGCGGGCGAGCAGTACTTC. This gives the protein CSARRQGAGEQYF.

This clonotype was counted ten times or more. This rearrangement joins TRBV4-2 to TRBJ2-1, with D unresolved. The V and J ends lost 5 bases and 7 bases respectively, with 9 bases between them. Germline assignment: CDR1 LGHNA and CDR2 YNFKEQ. CDR3 length: 12 amino acids. The CDR3 DNA sequence: TGTGCCAGCAGCTGGGCTTCTAATGAGCAGTTCTTC. It translates to CASSWASNEQFF.

This chain connects TRBV5-1 to TRBJ2-5, with a weak D call TRBD2 (5 bases). The CDR3 is 12 residues long. The V and J ends lost 3 bases and 12 bases respectively, with 15 bases between them. CDR1 and CDR2 from the germline V gene are SGHRS and YFSETQ. This chain's CDR3 is CASSSSEEVKYF. As DNA, the CDR3 is TGCGCCAGCAGCTCCTCCGAGGAGGTGAAGTACTTC.

A few counts support this clonotype. The chain recombines TRBV28 with TRBJ2-5; TRBD2 agrees at 7 bases. V was pared by 3 bases and J by 1 base, with 8 bases of the junction left unmatched. CDR1 is MDHEN, CDR2 SYDVKM, per germline. The CDR3 has 16 residues. CDR3 DNA: TGTGCCAGCAGTTTTCCCGTGCGGGGGTTCCAAGAGACCCAGTACTTC. Its protein is CASSFPVRGFQETQYF.

This clonotype appeared once. A clone one base away is much larger, so this may be a read error. The chain carries TRBV3-1 and TRBJ1-5; D remains unclear. The CDR3 is made up of 16 amino acids. Germline V gene data show CDR1 as LGHDT and CDR2 as YNNKEL (reference sequence). V lost 4 bases to trimming and J lost 6 bases, with 19 bases between them. As DNA, the CDR3 is TGTGCCAGCAGCCCGCAGGAGATCCTAGGAGGTCAGCCCCAGCATTTT. It is translated as CASSPQEILGGQPQHF.

This clonotype was picked up one time. V usage is TRBV20-1 and J usage is TRBJ2-3; TRBD2 aligns across 10 bases. This CDR3 has 14 amino acids. Germline CDR1 reads DFQATT; CDR2 reads SNEGSKA (reference sequence). Trimming took 5 bases from V and 4 from J; bases not matched to a gene: 6. CDR3 region: CSAPVAGGADTQYF. CDR3 in DNA: TGCAGTGCTCCCGTAGCGGGGGGCGCAGATACGCAGTATTTT.

The rearrangement uses TRBV6-2 or TRBV6-3 and TRBJ1-3; possibly TRBD1 for D (6 bases). Trimming cost V 6 bases and J 0 bases, with 12 bases left between them. The CDR3 is 15 amino acids. Germline V gene sequence: CDR1 MNHEY, CDR2 SVGEGT. CDR3 DNA: TGTGCCAGCAGGAAGTCGGGGGCCTCTGGAAACACCATATATTTT. Its protein product is CASRKSGASGNTIYF.

The sample holds many counts of this clonotype. The rearrangement joins TRBV10-3 to TRBJ2-7; 7 nucleotides align to TRBD1. V dropped 0 bases and J dropped 5; count of bases not matched to a gene: 10. CDR1 ENHRY and CDR2 SYGVKD come from the germline V gene. The CDR3 runs 16 residues. The CDR3 sequence is CAISESLRAGGHEQYF. CDR3 DNA: TGTGCCATCAGTGAGTCCTTGCGGGCAGGGGGACACGAGCAGTACTTC.